One sample yielded the 24 T cell receptor beta chains listed below, sequenced in a study of siplizumab effects on memory and regulatory T cells. Generated by immunoSEQ multiplex PCR, the TCRdb table keeps only in-frame clones and is missing some. The data hold roughly 92,000 clones, with around 94% observed a single time. Specimen: non-Treg CD4+ T cells sorted from blood. These receptors originate from a human donor in good health.

This clone was detected once. This chain connects TRBV7-9 to TRBJ2-7; D gene uncertain. The CDR3 is 13 amino acids. Trimming cost V 3 bases and J 1 base, with 7 bases left between them. Germline lookup yields CDR1 SEHNR and CDR2 FQNEAQ (reference sequence). The CDR3 DNA reads TGTGCCAGCAGCTTTGTACGTTCCTACGAGCAGTACTTC. Protein: CASSFVRSYEQYF.

The CDR3 spells CASSPGLAVTEQYF. CDR3 DNA: TGTGCCAGCAGTCCGGGACTAGCGGTTACGGAGCAGTACTTC. The chain employs TRBV6-5 and TRBJ2-7, with 11 bases that match TRBD2. Trimming removed 5 bases from V and 7 bases from J; junction bases left unmatched: 7. The CDR3 length is 14 residues. Per the germline V gene, CDR1 is MNHEY and CDR2 is SVGAGI.

The rearrangement uses TRBV7-2 and TRBJ2-2; TRBD2 matches at 9 bases. V shed 3 bases, J shed 6 bases, and the junction held 2 bases outside the gene matches. The CDR3 totals 14 residues. Looked up from germline, CDR1 is SGHTA and CDR2 is FQGNSA. CDR3 DNA sequence: TGTGCCAGCAGCTTCAGCGGGAGGTCCGGGGAGCTGTTTTTT. Translated: CASSFSGRSGELFF.

CDR3 coding DNA: TGTGCCAGCAGTTACGGGAGATGGTCGAATCGGGAGCAGTACTTC. Its translation is CASSYGRWSNREQYF. The chain links TRBV6-5 to TRBJ2-7; a possible D gene is TRBD2 (5 bases). Trimming removed 2 bases from V and 7 bases from J, with 18 bases in between. Germline-derived CDR1 and CDR2 are MNHEY and SVGAGI. This CDR3 contains 15 residues.

The V gene is TRBV7-3, the J gene TRBJ2-7, with D tentatively TRBD2 (6 bases). The CDR3 is made up of 15 amino acids. CDR1 is SGHTA and CDR2 is FQGTGA in the germline V gene. The germline V and J ends were trimmed by 2 bases and 4 bases, with 15 bases remaining between them. The DNA for the CDR3 is TGTGCCAGCAGCTTATCTCCGGGAGTCGGATACGAGCAGTACTTC. Translated: CASSLSPGVGYEQYF.

This clone was observed a few times. The chain employs TRBV9 and TRBJ1-2; 9 nucleotides agree with TRBD1. The germline gives CDR1 SGDLS, CDR2 YYNGEE. Trimming at V came to 4 bases and at J to 5 bases, leaving 9 bases not matched to a gene. CDR3 size: 15 residues. The CDR3 loop is CASSTQGQGRYGYTF. In DNA form, the CDR3 reads TGTGCCAGCAGCACCCAAGGACAGGGGAGGTATGGCTACACCTTC.

V and J are TRBV11-3 and TRBJ2-1; D remains unclear. The V end lost 1 base, the J end lost 12 bases, and 13 bases lay between the germline ends. The CDR3 extends over 13 amino acids. Germline CDR1 is SGHNT and CDR2 is YENEEA. The CDR3 spells CASSLGPSRWQFF. The CDR3 nucleotides read TGTGCCAGCAGCTTAGGTCCTAGTCGATGGCAGTTCTTC.

V gene TRBV27 combines with J gene TRBJ2-7, with 11 bases fitting TRBD1. V was pared by 6 bases and J by 0 bases, with 4 bases of the junction left unmatched. Germline assignment: CDR1 MNHEY and CDR2 SMNVEV (reference sequence). The CDR3 loop spans 15 amino acids. In nucleotides, the CDR3 is TGTGCCAGCAGGGGGGACAGGGGGTCCTCCTACGAGCAGTACTTC. This sequence encodes CASRGDRGSSYEQYF.

V and J are TRBV6-1 and TRBJ1-2; no reliable D call. Germline V lookup: CDR1 MNHNS, CDR2 SASEGT. V was shortened by 3 bases and J by 7 bases, with 6 bases between the two germline ends. The CDR3 totals 11 residues. The CDR3 spells CASSERSGYTF. Written as DNA, the CDR3 is TGTGCCAGCAGTGAGAGGAGTGGCTACACCTTC.

V usage is TRBV5-4 and J usage is TRBJ2-1; 7 bases are a match to TRBD1. Germline CDR1 is SGHNT and CDR2 is YYREEE (reference sequence). Trimming took 5 bases from V and 0 from J; bases not matched to a gene: 5. CDR3 length equals 15 residues. The CDR3 here is CASREQGSSYNEQFF. The CDR3 DNA sequence: TGTGCCAGCAGGGAACAGGGGAGCTCCTACAATGAGCAGTTCTTC. The full variable domain, rest sourced from reference TRBV5-4 and TRBJ2-1, is ETGVTQSPTHLIKTRGQQVTLRCSSQSGHNTVSWYQQALGQGPQFIFQYYREEENGRGNFPPRFSGLQFPNYSSELNVNALELDDSALYLCASREQGSSYNEQFFGPGTRLTVL.

V gene TRBV6-5 combines with J gene TRBJ2-1; possibly TRBD2 for D (6 bases). The CDR3 contains 15 residues. The germline V and J ends were trimmed by 6 bases and 2 bases, with 14 bases remaining between them. Germline CDR1 reads MNHEY; CDR2 reads SVGAGI. The CDR3 DNA follows: TGTGCCAGCAGACTGGCGGGATTAGCCTACAATGAGCAGTTCTTC. This gives the protein CASRLAGLAYNEQFF.

This clone has only a few counts. This rearrangement joins TRBV6-1 to TRBJ2-5; perhaps TRBD2 as D (5 bases). Trimming left V 6 bases short and J 5 bases short, with 13 bases between. The CDR3 length is 13 residues. Germline CDR1 and CDR2: MNHNS and SASEGT. The CDR3 region has the DNA TGTGCCAGCAGGACGAATTGGAGGGAGACCCAGTACTTC. Encoded protein: CASRTNWRETQYF.

This chain connects TRBV28 to TRBJ1-5; D may be TRBD1 (6 bases). CDR1 MDHEN and CDR2 SYDVKM come from the germline V gene. The V and J ends lost 6 bases and 0 bases respectively, with 12 bases between them. This CDR3 has 15 amino acids. CDR3 coding DNA: TGTGCCAGCAGGAGACAGGTACTTAGCAATCAGCCCCAGCATTTT. Its protein is CASRRQVLSNQPQHF.

This clone was seen once. The rearrangement joins TRBV28 to TRBJ2-6; D may be TRBD1 (5 bases). This CDR3 contains 17 residues. Trimming shortened V by 6 bases and J by 0 bases, and 15 bases separated the two germline ends. Germline loops: CDR1 MDHEN, CDR2 SYDVKM. DNA of the CDR3: TGTGCCAGCAGGAAACAGGCCCCTCTCTCTGGGGCCAACGTCCTGACTTTC. It is translated as CASRKQAPLSGANVLTF.

This chain connects TRBV27 to TRBJ2-3; 10 bases match TRBD2. J gave up 4 bases and V 6 bases, and 7 bases lay outside the gene matches. The CDR3 runs 15 residues. Germline CDR1 and CDR2: MNHEY and SMNVEV (reference sequence). CDR3 sequence (DNA): TGTGCCAGCAGATCTAGCGGGAGTGGTTCAGATACGCAGTATTTT. As protein: CASRSSGSGSDTQYF.

V is TRBV6-1 and J is TRBJ1-5; D gene uncertain. This CDR3 comprises 13 residues. Looked up from germline, CDR1 is MNHNS and CDR2 is SASEGT. Trimming pared 1 base from V and 9 bases from J, leaving 10 bases between. CDR3 bases: TGTGCCAGCAGTGAAGTGGTAGGCTTGCCCCAGCATTTT. Its protein product is CASSEVVGLPQHF.

This sequence joins TRBV6-4 and TRBJ2-7; 9 bases map to TRBD2. The CDR3 spans 16 residues. V gave up 2 bases and J gave up 2 bases; unmatched junction bases: 7. Germline assignment: CDR1 MRHNA and CDR2 SNTAGT. This chain's CDR3 is CASSDPLPSGTYEQYF. CDR3 DNA: TGTGCCAGCAGTGACCCACTTCCTAGCGGGACCTACGAGCAGTACTTC.

The chain combines TRBV29-1 with TRBJ2-5; D remains ambiguous. Germline values: CDR1 SQVTM, CDR2 ANQGSEA. This CDR3 has 10 amino acids. The V and J ends lost 4 bases and 5 bases respectively, with 5 bases between them. This CDR3 reads CSVVRETQYF. CDR3 DNA sequence: TGCAGCGTTGTACGGGAGACCCAGTACTTC.

The chain joins TRBV29-1 to TRBJ1-5; 7 bases map to TRBD1. Germline V gene sequence: CDR1 SQVTM, CDR2 ANQGSEA. The CDR3 runs to 15 residues. V shed 4 bases and J 0 bases; nucleotides not matched to a gene: 6. The CDR3 coding sequence is TGCAGCGTTGTCAGTACAGGGGATAGCAATCAGCCCCAGCATTTT. Its translation is CSVVSTGDSNQPQHF.

The chain has TRBV7-9 and TRBJ2-1, with D perhaps TRBD1 or TRBD2 (5 bases each). This CDR3 contains 15 residues. V gave up 1 base and J gave up 4 bases, with 11 bases separating them. CDR1 and CDR2 (germline): SEHNR, FQNEAQ (reference sequence). The CDR3 sequence is CASSLDGTAYNEQFF. CDR3 coding DNA: TGTGCCAGCAGCTTAGACGGGACGGCGTACAATGAGCAGTTCTTC. Variable domain in full (rest from reference TRBV7-9 and TRBJ2-1): DTGVSQNPRHKITKRGQNVTFRCDPISEHNRLYWYRQTLGQGPEFLTYFQNEAQLEKSRLLSDRFSAERPKGSFSTLEIQRTEQGDSAMYLCASSLDGTAYNEQFFGPGTRLTVL.

The V call is TRBV5-1, the J call TRBJ1-1; D is uncertain. The germline V gene encodes CDR1 SGHRS and CDR2 YFSETQ. Trimming stripped 1 base from V and 3 bases from J, with 7 bases between. The CDR3 contains 13 residues. The CDR3 nucleotides are TGCGCCAGCAGCTTGCAGGAGTACACTGAAGCTTTCTTT. Translation: CASSLQEYTEAFF.

The V and J genes are TRBV7-6 and TRBJ1-1; 7 bases line up with TRBD1. The CDR3 has 15 residues. Per germline, CDR1 SGHVS and CDR2 FNYEAQ. J lost 1 base, V lost 5 bases, and 7 bases had no gene match. CDR3 bases: TGTGCCAGCAGCCCGACGGGACAGAAGAACACTGAAGCTTTCTTT. It encodes CASSPTGQKNTEAFF.

V is TRBV19 and J is TRBJ1-2; D possibly corresponds to TRBD1 (5 bases). In germline, CDR1 is LNHDA, CDR2 SQIVND (reference sequence). The CDR3 covers 15 residues. V lost 5 bases, J lost 1 base, and 14 bases lay in between. The CDR3 nucleotides read TGTGCCAGTAGTCCCCGGGACGGCCTTAACTATGGCTACACCTTC. Translation gives CASSPRDGLNYGYTF.

The chain has TRBV28 and TRBJ2-5; 8 bases match TRBD2. V lost 3 bases, J lost 2 bases, and 5 bases stayed unmatched. This CDR3 has 15 amino acids. CDR1 and CDR2 from the germline V gene are MDHEN and SYDVKM. CDR3 nucleotides: TGTGCCAGCAGTTTCGGGGTAGCGGGACAAGAGACCCAGTACTTC. Its translation: CASSFGVAGQETQYF.